The 31 T cell receptor beta chains in this list originate from one sample, sequenced in a study of beta chain features in type 1 diabetes. Expressed TCRB transcripts got sequenced, as all isolated RNA was reverse transcribed. Generated by immunoSEQ multiplex PCR, the TCRdb table keeps only in-frame clones and is missing some. The data show just over 600,000 clones, around 15% seen once. Sequenced material: naive CD4+ T cells from blood. These TCRs come from a man between 18 and 29 years old in good health.

This clone was counted a few times. V gene TRBV9 combines with J gene TRBJ2-1; 11 bases are a match to TRBD2. V gave up 5 bases and J gave up 10 bases; unmatched junction bases: 11. Germline assignment: CDR1 SGDLS and CDR2 YYNGEE. The CDR3 has 15 amino acids. The CDR3 loop reads CASSLAGGPQGEQFF. Written as DNA, the CDR3 is TGTGCCAGCAGTTTAGCGGGAGGGCCTCAAGGGGAGCAGTTCTTC. Full variable domain (outside the CDR3, taken from reference TRBV9 and TRBJ2-1): DSGVTQTPKHLITATGQRVTLRCSPRSGDLSVYWYQQSLDQGLQFLIQYYNGEERAKGNILERFSAQQFPDLHSELNLSSLELGDSALYFCASSLAGGPQGEQFFGPGTRLTVL.

This clone was found a few times. This chain connects TRBV19 to TRBJ2-4; TRBD1 agrees at 9 bases. This CDR3 region has 12 residues. Germline V gene sequence: CDR1 LNHDA, CDR2 SQIVND (reference sequence). V lost 8 bases and J lost 11; bases outside the gene matches: 7. The CDR3 loop reads CASGGQGRFQYF. CDR3 nucleotides: TGTGCCAGTGGGGGACAGGGTAGATTTCAGTACTTC.

The chain is built from TRBV10-3 and TRBJ2-1; 8 bases are shared with TRBD1. The CDR3 runs 13 residues. The germline gives CDR1 ENHRY, CDR2 SYGVKD. The ends lost 10 bases at V and 9 bases at J; junction bases unmatched: 11. CDR3 DNA sequence: TGTGCCAGCAATCTGGACAGGGAGAGTGAGCAGTTCTTC. Translation: CASNLDRESEQFF.

The V and J genes are TRBV6-6 and TRBJ1-5; possible D gene TRBD1, 6 bases. This CDR3 contains 15 residues. Germline CDR1 MNHNY, CDR2 SVGAGI (reference sequence). With 5 bases removed from V and 1 base from J, the gap between germline ends came to 12 bases. The CDR3 sequence is CASSRFQGSNQPQHF. The CDR3, as DNA: TGTGCCAGCAGTCGGTTCCAGGGGAGCAATCAGCCCCAGCATTTT.

In this sample, this clone turned up a few times. This chain joins TRBV9 and TRBJ2-5; D unresolved. V lost 0 bases and J 0 bases, leaving 9 bases between the germline ends. CDR1 and CDR2 (germline): SGDLS, YYNGEE. The CDR3 has 15 amino acids. The CDR3 bases are TGTGCCAGCAGCGTAGCGGCTACCAACCAAGAGACCCAGTACTTC. The encoded protein is CASSVAATNQETQYF. Full variable domain (outside the CDR3, taken from reference TRBV9 and TRBJ2-5): DSGVTQTPKHLITATGQRVTLRCSPRSGDLSVYWYQQSLDQGLQFLIQYYNGEERAKGNILERFSAQQFPDLHSELNLSSLELGDSALYFCASSVAATNQETQYFGPGTRLLVL.

There are a few counts of this clone. The V and J genes are TRBV5-1 and TRBJ1-2; 10 bases align to TRBD1. This CDR3 has 17 residues. V was pared by 1 base and J by 4 bases, with 10 bases of the junction left unmatched. In germline, CDR1 is SGHRS, CDR2 YFSETQ. The CDR3 DNA sequence: TGCGCCAGCAGCTTGCCACCCACGGGACAGGGGTTCTATGGCTACACCTTC. Translation: CASSLPPTGQGFYGYTF.

CDR3 loop: CASSLGSGGADTQYF. The CDR3 DNA reads as TGCGCCAGCAGCTTAGGTAGCGGGGGGGCAGATACGCAGTATTTT. This chain joins TRBV5-1 and TRBJ2-3, with 11 bases aligning to TRBD2. The CDR3 extends over 15 amino acids. Germline V gene sequence: CDR1 SGHRS, CDR2 YFSETQ. The V and J ends lost 2 bases and 4 bases, in that order; junction bases with no gene match: 3. The complete variable domain, with remaining parts taken from reference TRBV5-1 and TRBJ2-3, reads KAGVTQTPRYLIKTRGQQVTLSCSPISGHRSVSWYQQTPGQGLQFLFEYFSETQRNKGNFPGRFSGRQFSNSRSEMNVSTLELGDSALYLCASSLGSGGADTQYFGPGTRLTVL.

There are a few counts of this clone. In the same sample, other DNA sequences code for this CDR3. The chain is built from TRBV20-1 and TRBJ2-7, with D unresolved. The CDR3 length is 11 residues. Trimming took off 3 bases at V and 3 bases at J, with 6 bases between the two ends. CDR1 DFQATT and CDR2 SNEGSKA come from the germline V gene (reference sequence). DNA of the CDR3: TGCAGTGCTAGGATGGGCTACGAGCAGTACTTC. Amino acid sequence: CSARMGYEQYF.

The V call is TRBV6-5, the J call TRBJ2-3; either TRBD1 or TRBD2 may fit D (5 bases each). Germline values: CDR1 MNHEY, CDR2 SVGAGI. The CDR3 sequence is 15 residues long. Deletions cut 2 bases from V and 5 bases from J, with 14 bases between. CDR3 loop: CASSYTGGSRDTQYF. The CDR3 DNA reads TGTGCCAGCAGTTACACTGGGGGTTCAAGAGATACGCAGTATTTT.

Details on this clone: The same CDR3 is also encoded by other DNA sequences in this sample. The chain recombines TRBV7-2 with TRBJ1-1, with D tentatively TRBD1 (5 bases). V dropped 1 base and J dropped 0 bases, with 9 bases sitting between them. Germline V gene data show CDR1 as SGHTA and CDR2 as FQGNSA. The CDR3 totals 15 residues. The CDR3 nucleotides are TGTGCCAGCAGCTTAGTTGCAGGGATGAACACTGAAGCTTTCTTT. Protein: CASSLVAGMNTEAFF.

This clone was detected only a few times. The V call is TRBV19, the J call TRBJ2-3; D remains unclear. With 5 bases removed from V and 7 bases from J, the gap between germline ends came to 22 bases. The length of the CDR3 is 16 residues. Germline CDR1 and CDR2: LNHDA and SQIVND (reference sequence). The CDR3 DNA follows: TGTGCCAGTAGTGCAATCGACAAGCAGAGTTGGCATACGCAGTATTTT. Protein sequence: CASSAIDKQSWHTQYF. The variable domain in full, with the rest retrieved from reference TRBV19 and TRBJ2-3, is DGGITQSPKYLFRKEGQNVTLSCEQNLNHDAMYWYRQDPGQGLRLIYYSQIVNDFQKGDIAEGYSVSREKKESFPLTVTSAQKNPTAFYLCASSAIDKQSWHTQYFGPGTRLTVL.

This clone was counted between two and nine times. The gene calls are TRBV18 and TRBJ2-5, with D hard to call. The V gene lost 2 bases and the J gene lost 5 bases, with 12 bases spanning the gap. The CDR3 covers 14 residues. Looked up from germline, CDR1 is KGHSH and CDR2 is LQKENI. CDR3 amino acids: CASSPAILIETQYF. The CDR3 DNA sequence: TGTGCCAGCTCACCAGCTATCCTTATTGAGACCCAGTACTTC.

This clone was counted between two and nine times. The chain joins TRBV5-1 to TRBJ2-1; D ambiguous. Trimming left V 7 bases short and J 2 bases short, with 10 bases between. The CDR3 extends over 13 amino acids. CDR1 and CDR2 (germline): SGHRS, YFSETQ. The DNA of the CDR3 is TGCGCCAGCGAAACAGCCCCCTACAATGAGCAGTTCTTC. This translates into CASETAPYNEQFF.

The chain employs TRBV7-2 and TRBJ1-1; unclear D gene. Trimming removed 0 bases at V and 1 base at J, with 9 bases between. CDR3 length: 15 residues. CDR1 SGHTA and CDR2 FQGNSA come from the germline V gene. CDR3 protein: CASSLAGQKNTEAFF. The DNA for the CDR3 is TGTGCCAGCAGCTTAGCTGGCCAGAAGAACACTGAAGCTTTCTTT.

Concerning this clone: Other DNA sequences within the sample encode an identical CDR3. This chain connects TRBV5-1 to TRBJ2-1; D assignment may be TRBD1 or TRBD2 (5 bases each). The V end lost 4 bases, the J end lost 0 bases, and 11 bases lay between the germline ends. In germline, CDR1 is SGHRS, CDR2 YFSETQ. This CDR3 spans 15 amino acids. In nucleotides, the CDR3 is TGCGCCAGCAGCCCTGGGACGGGCTCCTACAATGAGCAGTTCTTC. It translates to CASSPGTGSYNEQFF.

V is TRBV30 and J is TRBJ1-2; D not resolved. The CDR3 is made up of 11 amino acids. The V and J ends lost 5 bases and 8 bases respectively, with 12 bases between them. Germline V gene sequence: CDR1 GTSNPN, CDR2 SVGIG (reference sequence). CDR3 sequence (DNA): TGTGCCTGGCAGATCTTGGGGGGCTACACCTTC. Translation gives CAWQILGGYTF.

The chain employs TRBV1 and TRBJ2-2; the table calls TRBD2, which could not be checked here. TRBV1 constitutes a pseudogene. This CDR3 comprises 16 residues. The CDR3 bases are TGCACCAGCAGCCACCGAGCGGGAGGGCCGACCGGGGAGCTGTTTTTT. This translates into CTSSHRAGGPTGELFF.

J is TRBJ2-1 and V is TRBV5-6; 9 bases line up with TRBD2. With 0 bases clipped from V and 4 bases from J, the junction kept 8 bases outside the gene matches. This CDR3 has 17 amino acids. Germline CDR1 and CDR2: SGHDT and YYEEEE. DNA of the CDR3: TGTGCCAGCAGCTTGGATGTGGGACTAGCTTTGTACAATGAGCAGTTCTTC. It is translated as CASSLDVGLALYNEQFF.

This clone was seen more than once but under ten times. The chain links TRBV6-5 to TRBJ2-2, with D unresolved. V dropped 4 bases and J dropped 2 bases, with 8 bases sitting between them. The CDR3 has 14 residues. Germline V gives CDR1 MNHEY, CDR2 SVGAGI. CDR3 nucleotide sequence: TGTGCCAGCAGTTTCAGACTCAACACCGGGGAGCTGTTTTTT. Translating it yields CASSFRLNTGELFF.

This clone has just a few counts. The chain uses TRBV12-2 and TRBJ1-2. TRBV12-2 is deemed a pseudogene. There are 10 residues in the CDR3. In DNA, the CDR3 is TGTGCAAGCACCGGGGATGGCTACACCTTC. It translates to CASTGDGYTF.

The chain links TRBV7-2 to TRBJ1-6; D uncertain. Germline-derived CDR1 and CDR2 are SGHTA and FQGNSA. The CDR3 loop spans 15 amino acids. V gave up 5 bases and J gave up 0 bases, with 8 bases separating them. The CDR3 here is CASSPGSSYNSPLHF. CDR3 DNA: TGTGCCAGCAGCCCGGGGTCCTCCTATAATTCACCCCTCCACTTT.

This sequence joins TRBV6-4 and TRBJ2-3; a possible D gene is TRBD2 (5 bases). V was cut by 4 bases and J by 3 bases, with 5 bases left in between. Germline CDR1 and CDR2: MRHNA and SNTAGT. CDR3 length equals 12 residues. As DNA, the CDR3 is TGTGCCAGCAGTGGCGGGACAGATACGCAGTATTTT. This encodes CASSGGTDTQYF.

The V and J genes are TRBV7-3 and TRBJ1-4; D gene uncertain. There are 13 residues in the CDR3. Per germline, CDR1 SGHTA and CDR2 FQGTGA. V was clipped by 5 bases and J by 0 bases, with 4 bases between them. This chain's CDR3 is CASSLATNEKLFF. The CDR3 DNA follows: TGTGCCAGCAGCCTAGCAACTAATGAAAAACTGTTTTTT.

Only a few counts were recorded for this clone. The chain recombines TRBV4-3 with TRBJ1-3; tentative D call: TRBD1 (5 bases). Germline lookup yields CDR1 LGHNA and CDR2 YSLEER. The CDR3 consists of 18 residues. V was clipped by 1 base and J by 3 bases, with 19 bases between them. In DNA form, the CDR3 reads TGCGCCAGCAGCCAAGGGGACTCCCGGCGGGGCCTTGGAAACACCATATATTTT. Translated: CASSQGDSRRGLGNTIYF.

This clone was seen a handful of times. The rearrangement joins TRBV27 to TRBJ2-7, with TRBD1 identical over 8 bases. Germline V gene lookup returns CDR1 MNHEY and CDR2 SMNVEV (reference sequence). The CDR3 runs 15 residues. The V and J ends lost 3 bases and 4 bases, in that order; junction bases with no gene match: 8. CDR3 region: CASSFRDRGRYEQYF. In DNA form, the CDR3 reads TGTGCCAGCAGTTTTCGAGACAGGGGTCGATACGAGCAGTACTTC.

This rearrangement joins TRBV15 to TRBJ1-2; no clear D. The CDR3 length is 13 residues. Trimming pared 6 bases from V and 4 bases from J, leaving 12 bases between. In germline, CDR1 is LNHNV, CDR2 YYDKDF (reference sequence). CDR3 DNA: TGTGCCACCAGTCGCACGGAATCCTATGGCTACACCTTC. Residues: CATSRTESYGYTF.

A few counts support this clone. The chain is built from TRBV6-5 and TRBJ2-7, with TRBD1 matching over 10 bases. Germline V gives CDR1 MNHEY, CDR2 SVGAGI. After removal of 8 bases from V and 7 bases from J, the junction contained 5 bases not matched to a gene. The CDR3 is made up of 12 amino acids. The CDR3 is CASGTGAREQYF. As DNA, the CDR3 is TGTGCCAGCGGGACAGGGGCGCGGGAGCAGTACTTC.

This clone has just a few counts. The rearrangement joins TRBV2 to TRBJ2-4, with D possibly matching TRBD1 (5 bases). The CDR3 spans 12 residues. CDR1 and CDR2 from the germline V gene are SNHLY and FYNNEI. Trimming removed 4 bases at V and 12 bases at J, with 13 bases between. This CDR3 reads CASSGGRQSQYF. CDR3 nucleotides: TGTGCCAGCAGTGGGGGCAGACAGAGTCAGTACTTC.

This clone was seen more than once but under ten times. The rearrangement links TRBV25-1 to TRBJ1-1; 7 nucleotides line up with TRBD1. The germline CDR1 and CDR2 sequences are MGHDK and SYGVNS. This CDR3 region has 12 residues. V gave up 4 bases and J gave up 5 bases; unmatched junction bases: 1. The CDR3, as DNA: TGTGCCAGCAGTGGGGACAGTACTGAAGCTTTCTTT. Amino acids: CASSGDSTEAFF.

This clone was observed a handful of times. The V call is TRBV28, the J call TRBJ2-4; 9 bases agree with TRBD1. Unmatched junction bases numbered 6, after V lost 6 bases and J lost 3 bases. Germline-derived CDR1 and CDR2 are MDHEN and SYDVKM. The CDR3 length is 15 residues. The CDR3 loop is CASSPGQGVKNIQYF. CDR3 in DNA: TGTGCCAGCAGCCCGGGACAGGGTGTCAAAAACATTCAGTACTTC.

This sequence joins TRBV28 and TRBJ2-7; D gene uncertain. Germline V gene data show CDR1 as MDHEN and CDR2 as SYDVKM. V lost 4 bases, J lost 2 bases, and 6 bases lay in between. CDR3 length: 12 amino acids. CDR3 nucleotide sequence: TGTGCCAGCAGTTCCCCTCCCTACGAGCAGTACTTC. Amino acid sequence: CASSSPPYEQYF.